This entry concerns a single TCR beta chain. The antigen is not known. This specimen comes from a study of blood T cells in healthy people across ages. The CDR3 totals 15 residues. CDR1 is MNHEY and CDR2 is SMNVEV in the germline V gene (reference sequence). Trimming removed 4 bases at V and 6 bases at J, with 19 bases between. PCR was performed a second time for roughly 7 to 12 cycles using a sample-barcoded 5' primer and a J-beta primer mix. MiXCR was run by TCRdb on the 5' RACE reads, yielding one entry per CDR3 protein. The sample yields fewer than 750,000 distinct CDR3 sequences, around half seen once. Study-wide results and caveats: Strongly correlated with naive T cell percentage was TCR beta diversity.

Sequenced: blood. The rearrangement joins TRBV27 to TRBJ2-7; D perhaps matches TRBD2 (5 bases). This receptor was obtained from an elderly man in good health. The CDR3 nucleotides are TGTGCCAGCAGTTCCCCGGTCCGTACCGGGGTCGAGCAGTACTTC. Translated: CASSSPVRTGVEQYF.